Below are 3 T cell receptor beta chains sequenced from a single sample in a study of cytomegalovirus exposure and HLA in healthy donors. PCR used 60 Vbeta primers and 13 Jbeta primers. Produced via immunoSEQ multiplex PCR; TCRdb's table is partial and in-frame only. The data show 200,000 to 250,000 clones, with 60% to 80% seen just once and nearly 3% held by the top ten. The specimen sequenced was PBMCs. The receptor set was obtained from a woman in her thirties in good health and CMV-seronegative.

The chain carries TRBV5-6 and TRBJ2-3; a possible D gene is TRBD2 (5 bases). CDR1 is SGHDT and CDR2 is YYEEEE in the germline V gene. V lost 5 bases, J lost 6 bases, and 19 bases lay in between. CDR3 length: 15 amino acids. The CDR3 loop reads CASSPLSDSGDTQYF. CDR3 bases: TGTGCCAGCAGTCCCCTGAGCGACTCGGGGGATACGCAGTATTTT. Complete variable domain (other parts from reference TRBV5-6 and TRBJ2-3): DAGVTQSPTHLIKTRGQQVTLRCSPKSGHDTVSWYQQALGQGPQFIFQYYEEEERQRGNFPDRFSGHQFPNYSSELNVNALLLGDSALYLCASSPLSDSGDTQYFGPGTRLTVL.

This rearrangement joins TRBV20-1 to TRBJ2-7; tentatively, D is TRBD2 (5 bases). Germline values: CDR1 DFQATT, CDR2 SNEGSKA (reference sequence). The V end lost 6 bases, the J end lost 5 bases, and 11 bases lay between the germline ends. The CDR3 covers 11 residues. The CDR3 bases are TGCAGTGCGGGTGACTACGACGAGCAGTACTTC. Amino acid sequence: CSAGDYDEQYF.

V and J are TRBV7-2 and TRBJ2-7; 14 positions agree with TRBD2. In germline, CDR1 is SGHTA, CDR2 FQGNSA. After removal of 0 bases from V and 6 bases from J, the junction contained 1 base not matched to a gene. This CDR3 is 15 amino acids long. The CDR3: CASSLAGLAGVEQYF. The CDR3 DNA reads TGTGCCAGCAGCTTAGCGGGACTAGCGGGAGTCGAGCAGTACTTC.